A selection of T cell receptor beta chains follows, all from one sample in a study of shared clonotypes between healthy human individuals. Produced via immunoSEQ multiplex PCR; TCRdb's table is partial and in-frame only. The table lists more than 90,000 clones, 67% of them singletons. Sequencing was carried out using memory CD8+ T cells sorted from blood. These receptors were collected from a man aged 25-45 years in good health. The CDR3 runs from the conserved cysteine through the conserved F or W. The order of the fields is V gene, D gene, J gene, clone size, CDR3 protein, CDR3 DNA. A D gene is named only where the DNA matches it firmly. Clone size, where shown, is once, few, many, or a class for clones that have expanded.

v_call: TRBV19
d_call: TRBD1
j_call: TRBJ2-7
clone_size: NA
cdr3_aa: CASSGTGEFYEQYF
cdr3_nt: TGTGCCAGTAGCGGGACAGGGGAATTCTACGAGCAGTACTTC

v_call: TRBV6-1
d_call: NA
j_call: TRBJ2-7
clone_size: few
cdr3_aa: CASSGVDYEQYF
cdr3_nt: TGTGCCAGCAGTGGTGTTGACTACGAGCAGTACTTC

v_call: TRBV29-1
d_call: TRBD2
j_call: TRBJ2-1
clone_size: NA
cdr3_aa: CSVGSTSGRAEYNEQFF
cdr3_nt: TGCAGCGTTGGGAGCACTAGCGGGAGGGCGGAATACAATGAGCAGTTCTTC

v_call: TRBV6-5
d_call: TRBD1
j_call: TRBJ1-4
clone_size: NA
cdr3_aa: CASSYSTGNEKLFF
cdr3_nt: TGTGCCAGCAGTTACTCGACAGGGAATGAAAAACTGTTTTTT

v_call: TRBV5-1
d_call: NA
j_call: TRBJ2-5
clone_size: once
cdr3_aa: CASSLGPLGGETQYF
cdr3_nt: TGCGCCAGCAGCTTGGGTCCCCTCGGAGGGGAGACCCAGTACTTC

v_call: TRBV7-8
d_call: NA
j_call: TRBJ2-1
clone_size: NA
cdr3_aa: CASSLENRRRNEQFF
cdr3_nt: TGTGCCAGCAGCTTAGAAAACCGGAGACGCAATGAGCAGTTCTTC

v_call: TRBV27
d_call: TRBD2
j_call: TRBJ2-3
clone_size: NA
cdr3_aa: CASSRRSPGLAGVVDTQYF
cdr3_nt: TGTGCCAGCAGTCGACGATCCCCGGGACTAGCGGGAGTTGTGGATACGCAGTATTTT

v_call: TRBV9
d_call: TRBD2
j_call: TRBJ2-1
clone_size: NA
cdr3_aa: CASSVLSGGNEQFF
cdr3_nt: TGTGCCAGCAGCGTACTGTCGGGAGGGAATGAGCAGTTCTTC

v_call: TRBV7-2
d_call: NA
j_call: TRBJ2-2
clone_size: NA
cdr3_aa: CASSLIPTGELFF
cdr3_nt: TGTGCCAGCAGCTTAATTCCTACCGGGGAGCTGTTTTTT

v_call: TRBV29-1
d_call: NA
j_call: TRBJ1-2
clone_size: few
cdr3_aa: CSVGQDNGYTF
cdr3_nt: TGCAGCGTTGGACAGGATAATGGCTACACCTTC

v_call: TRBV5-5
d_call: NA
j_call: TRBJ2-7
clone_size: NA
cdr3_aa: CASSYGVSYEQYF
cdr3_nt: TGTGCCAGCAGCTACGGGGTCTCCTACGAGCAGTACTTC

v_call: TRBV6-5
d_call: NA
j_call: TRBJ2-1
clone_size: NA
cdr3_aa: CASSFSRNEQFF
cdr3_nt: TGTGCCAGCAGTTTTTCGCGCAATGAGCAGTTCTTC

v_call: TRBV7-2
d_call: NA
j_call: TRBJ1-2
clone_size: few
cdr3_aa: CASSPRTDGYTF
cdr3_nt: TGTGCCAGCAGCCCACGGACGGATGGCTACACCTTC

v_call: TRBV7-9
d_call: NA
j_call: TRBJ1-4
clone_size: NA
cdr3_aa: CASSLEGPRNEKLFF
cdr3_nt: TGTGCCAGCAGCTTAGAGGGGCCCCGTAATGAAAAACTGTTTTTT